A selection of T cell receptor beta chains follows, all from one sample in a study of vaccination effects on CD4 cells after COVID-19. Profiled with immunoSEQ multiplex PCR; TCRdb holds only in-frame clones, not every one. Here the sample spans around 69,000 clones, less than 85% being singletons. Their antigens remain unidentified. The sample consisted of CD4+ T cells from PBMCs cultured without peptide, taken after COVID-19 vaccination. These receptors all stem from a human donor who received a COVID-19 vaccine. Each CDR3 is given with its conserved first and last residue. D genes are given only for firm matches. Expanded clones get a size class; other rows say once, few or many, or leave the size out.

J,D,V,size,DNA,CDR3
TRBJ1-1,NA,TRBV6-4,NA,TGTGCCAGCAGTCAGGCTCTCGGGACTGAAGCTTTCTTT,CASSQALGTEAFF
TRBJ1-6,NA,TRBV5-1,NA,TGCGCCAGCAGCTTGGATTTAGGGGGTCGCGGTTCACCCCTCCACTTT,CASSLDLGGRGSPLHF
TRBJ2-5,NA,TRBV6-5,NA,TGTGCCAGTCGACTCAGGGGATTGGGAGAGACCCAGTACTTC,CASRLRGLGETQYF
TRBJ1-2,NA,TRBV14,once,TGTGCCAGCAGCCAAGGTCCAGAGAACTATGGCTACACCTTC,CASSQGPENYGYTF
TRBJ1-1,NA,TRBV18,few,TGTGCCAGCTCACCCGGCGCTCAAGCTTTCTTT,CASSPGAQAFF
TRBJ1-3,NA,TRBV2,NA,TGTGCCAGCGAAAACACAGGGATTGGAAACACCATATATTTT,CASENTGIGNTIYF
TRBJ1-3,NA,TRBV9,NA,TGTGCCAGCAGCGCAACAGGGTTAGCTGGAAACACCATATATTTT,CASSATGLAGNTIYF
TRBJ1-1,NA,TRBV6-2/TRBV6-3,NA,TGTGCCAGCAGTAGGGGAGGGGTGAACACTGAAGCTTTCTTT,CASSRGGVNTEAFF
TRBJ2-2,NA,TRBV6-1,NA,TGTGCCAGCAGTGAGCTAGCCACCGGGGAGCTGTTTTTT,CASSELATGELFF
TRBJ2-2,NA,TRBV27,few,TGTGCCAGCCGCAGGGTGCCCGTGAACACCGGGGAGCTGTTTTTT,CASRRVPVNTGELFF
TRBJ2-5,TRBD1,TRBV7-2,once,TGTGCCAGCAGCATCACAGGGGGCAGTGAGACCCAGTACTTC,CASSITGGSETQYF
TRBJ1-1,NA,TRBV2,NA,TGTGCCAGCAGTGAATTGGTTGAAGCTTTCTTT,CASSELVEAFF
TRBJ2-1,TRBD1,TRBV5-4,NA,TGTGCCAGCAGCCGAAAAACGGGACAGGGGGCCGATGAGCAGTTCTTC,CASSRKTGQGADEQFF
TRBJ1-1,NA,TRBV28,NA,TGTGCCAGCACCCAACGGGGAGAGTCTTTCTTT,CASTQRGESFF
TRBJ1-3,NA,TRBV7-9,NA,TGTGCCAGCAGCTCCAACAGGGTTTCAAACACCATATATTTT,CASSSNRVSNTIYF
TRBJ1-2,TRBD1,TRBV5-5,NA,TGTGCCAGCGAATTACAGGGGGACGGTCGCTATGGCTACACCTTC,CASELQGDGRYGYTF
TRBJ2-2,TRBD2,TRBV7-8,NA,TGTGCCAGCAGCCAAAGGAGAGAGGGACTAGAGGGCCCCGGGGAGCTGTTTTTT,CASSQRREGLEGPGELFF
TRBJ1-1,NA,TRBV5-4,NA,TGTGCCAGCAGCCTATATTTGTCGAGGATGAACACTGAAGCTTTCTTT,CASSLYLSRMNTEAFF
TRBJ1-2,TRBD1,TRBV5-4,NA,TGTGCCAGCAGCCCGACAGGGACTAAGGCCTATGGCTACACCTTC,CASSPTGTKAYGYTF